The rows below give T cell receptor beta chains drawn from one sample of a study of cytotoxic CD8 clonotypes in ibrutinib-treated CLL. TCRdb's copy holds only in-frame clones and misses some; the assay was immunoSEQ multiplex PCR. The sample consists of fewer than 400,000 clones, 67% of them appearing once. This material consisted of PBMCs, taken after 36 months of ibrutinib treatment. Receptor source: a human donor with chronic lymphocytic leukemia. Both conserved end residues are trimmed from each CDR3. Each record gives: V gene, CDR3 length, J gene, CDR3 protein.

TRBV11-2	13	TRBJ2-2	ASSLDFANTGELF
TRBV29-1	12	TRBJ2-1	SVGGRDRGHEQF
TRBV29-1	16	TRBJ1-2	SVEDSRPDRGGYYGYT
TRBV7-9	12	TRBJ2-4	ASSLSSVENIQY
TRBV6-6	11	TRBJ2-7	ASTTLGRDEQY
TRBV5-1	13	TRBJ2-7	ASYPGQERYYEQY
TRBV9	13	TRBJ2-1	ASSSSGSTYNEQF
TRBV5-6	9	TRBJ1-1	ASSLRQEAF
TRBV10-3	14	TRBJ2-4	AISDGARSAKNIQY
TRBV27	9	TRBJ2-7	ASSLGAEQY
TRBV5-6	11	TRBJ1-1	ASSLEGGGKAF
TRBV7-9	15	TRBJ2-1	ASSLGGLVGSGNEQF
TRBV7-9	12	TRBJ2-7	ASSWGGHPYEQY
TRBV7-8	11	TRBJ1-4	ASTGTGNEKLF
TRBV20-1	9	TRBJ2-1	SAGRYNEQF
TRBV4-1	12	TRBJ2-2	ASSPLVWTGELF
TRBV5-1	15	TRBJ2-1	ASSLVGNGVRYNEQF
TRBV2	11	TRBJ2-7	ASRRTGSYEQY
TRBV18	14	TRBJ1-2	ASSPLGRGANYGYT
TRBV7-2	14	TRBJ2-7	ASSPAWGPGSYEQY
TRBV5-4	14	TRBJ2-2	ASSRVRLAGAGELF
TRBV7-8	14	TRBJ2-2	ASSPDRIMNTGELF
TRBV6-5	12	TRBJ2-7	ASSSRDRAHEQY
TRBV6-5	11	TRBJ2-2	ASSYREPGELF
TRBV4-3	13	TRBJ2-7	ASSQSGQGVYEQY
TRBV7-9	10	TRBJ2-3	ASRVSGDTQY
TRBV9	13	TRBJ1-5	ASSVGTMGNQPQH
TRBV28	13	TRBJ2-1	ASSPTSGRRNEQF
TRBV7-2	11	TRBJ1-2	ASSRVGPPGYT